The 12 T cell receptor beta chains reported below all come from one sample, sequenced in a study of blood T cell repertoires in COVID-19. The protocol was immunoSEQ multiplex PCR, while the TCRdb copy is restricted to in-frame clones and leaves out a portion. This table has roughly 250,000 clones, roughly 80% appearing once. The specimen sequenced was peripheral blood. These receptor sequences come from a woman aged 60 to 75 with active or convalescent COVID-19.

The chain carries TRBV5-6 and TRBJ1-5; unclear D gene. The germline gives CDR1 SGHDT, CDR2 YYEEEE. Trimming left V 1 base short and J 3 bases short, with 20 bases between. The CDR3 totals 18 residues. CDR3 sequence: CASSLTAGQNPYNQPQHF. CDR3 in DNA: TGTGCCAGCAGCTTGACCGCGGGCCAGAATCCCTACAATCAGCCCCAGCATTTT.

The V call is TRBV2, the J call TRBJ2-2, with TRBD2 matching over 12 bases. This CDR3 is 17 amino acids long. J lost 7 bases, V lost 0 bases, and 6 bases had no gene match. CDR1 is SNHLY, CDR2 FYNNEI, per germline. CDR3: CASSEARLAGVDGELFF. The CDR3 DNA is TGTGCCAGCAGTGAAGCCAGACTAGCGGGGGTCGACGGGGAGCTGTTTTTT.

This clone was picked up one time. The chain uses TRBV10-1 and TRBJ1-6, with unresolved D. CDR1 and CDR2 (germline): WNHNN, SYGVQD (reference sequence). V gave up 5 bases and J gave up 10 bases, with 12 bases separating them. This CDR3 contains 13 residues. In DNA, the CDR3 is TGCGCCAGCAGTCAGAGGAACGGATCACCCCTCCACTTT. It encodes CASSQRNGSPLHF.

The V gene is TRBV18, the J gene TRBJ2-1; maybe TRBD1 (6 bases). The length of the CDR3 is 15 residues. Deletions cut 3 bases from V and 9 bases from J, with 18 bases between. The germline gives CDR1 KGHSH, CDR2 LQKENI. This CDR3 is CASSPRGPNRSEQFF. The CDR3 bases are TGTGCCAGCTCACCCAGGGGACCGAACCGTAGTGAGCAGTTCTTC.

This chain joins TRBV5-1 and TRBJ2-2, with D possibly being TRBD2 (5 bases). The CDR3 totals 13 residues. Germline CDR1 SGHRS, CDR2 YFSETQ. With 4 bases removed from V and 6 bases from J, the gap between germline ends came to 10 bases. This CDR3 is CASSPGVSGELFF. The CDR3 nucleotides are TGCGCCAGCAGCCCCGGGGTGTCCGGGGAGCTGTTTTTT.

Worth noting for this clone: The identical CDR3 is also encoded by other nucleotide sequences in the sample. The gene calls are TRBV5-1 and TRBJ2-6, with a tentative D call TRBD2 (6 bases). The germline V gene has CDR1 SGHRS and CDR2 YFSETQ. The CDR3 consists of 16 residues. The ends were cut back, 5 bases at V and 0 bases at J, with 12 bases in the middle. CDR3 amino acids: CASSLGGSSGANVLTF. The CDR3 region has the DNA TGCGCCAGCAGTCTTGGGGGGAGCTCTGGGGCCAACGTCCTGACTTTC.

This clone was picked up one time. The chain joins TRBV7-9 to TRBJ1-6; 9 bases fit TRBD1. Germline V gives CDR1 SEHNR, CDR2 FQNEAQ (reference sequence). The V and J ends lost 3 bases and 9 bases, in that order; junction bases with no gene match: 9. This CDR3 contains 16 residues. CDR3 sequence (DNA): TGTGCCAGCAGCTTGGCAGGGGACAGGGCGAGTTCACCCCTCCACTTT. Residues: CASSLAGDRASSPLHF.

This clone showed up just once. The sample holds other DNA sequences that translate to the same CDR3. The rearrangement uses TRBV30 and TRBJ1-6, with TRBD1 identical over 8 bases. Germline CDR1 reads GTSNPN; CDR2 reads SVGIG (reference sequence). This CDR3 is built from 13 residues. V gave up 3 bases and J gave up 8 bases; unmatched junction bases: 3. CDR3 region: CAWRATGDSPLHF. The DNA for the CDR3 is TGTGCCTGGAGGGCGACAGGGGATTCACCCCTCCACTTT.

The genes are TRBV7-3 and TRBJ2-5; D uncertain. Trimming cost V 6 bases and J 5 bases, with 13 bases left between them. Germline V gene lookup returns CDR1 SGHTA and CDR2 FQGTGA. The CDR3 extends over 13 amino acids. Here the CDR3 reads CASSLGLTETQYF. The CDR3 DNA follows: TGTGCCAGCAGTTTAGGGCTTACGGAGACCCAGTACTTC.

The chain employs TRBV19 and TRBJ1-3; D may be TRBD1 (6 bases). This CDR3 is built from 16 residues. Germline CDR1 LNHDA, CDR2 SQIVND (reference sequence). The V end was cut by 2 bases, the J end by 1 base, with 12 bases between. The CDR3 region has the DNA TGTGCCAGTAGTATACGGTCCACAGGGTCTGGAAACACCATATATTTT. It codes for CASSIRSTGSGNTIYF. The full variable domain, its missing parts supplied by reference TRBV19 and TRBJ1-3, is DGGITQSPKYLFRKEGQNVTLSCEQNLNHDAMYWYRQDPGQGLRLIYYSQIVNDFQKGDIAEGYSVSREKKESFPLTVTSAQKNPTAFYLCASSIRSTGSGNTIYFGEGSWLTVV.

This chain uses TRBV11-2 with TRBJ2-1; 12 nucleotides align to TRBD2. V dropped 2 bases and J dropped 16; count of bases not matched to a gene: 9. The germline gives CDR1 SGHAT, CDR2 FQNNGV. This CDR3 has 14 amino acids. The CDR3 sequence is CASSLRLAGGLIFF. The CDR3 region has the DNA TGTGCCAGCAGCTTACGTCTAGCGGGGGGGCTCATTTTCTTC. The variable domain in full, with the rest retrieved from reference TRBV11-2 and TRBJ2-1, is EAGVAQSPRYKIIEKRQSVAFWCNPISGHATLYWYQQILGQGPKLLIQFQNNGVVDDSQLPKDRFSAERLKGVDSTLKIQPAKLEDSAVYLCASSLRLAGGLIFFGPGTRLTVL.

In its sample, this clone was seen once. The J gene is TRBJ2-2, the V gene TRBV6-2 or TRBV6-3, with a weak D call TRBD2 (5 bases). With 5 bases removed from V and 0 bases from J, the gap between germline ends came to 16 bases. In germline, CDR1 is MNHEY, CDR2 SVGEGT. This CDR3 region has 17 residues. The DNA for the CDR3 is TGTGCCAGCAGTAAACCAGCGGAGATCGCGAACACCGGGGAGCTGTTTTTT. It codes for CASSKPAEIANTGELFF.